The 15 T cell receptor beta chains given below trace back to one sample, sequenced in a study of blood T cell repertoires in COVID-19. Some clones are missing from TCRdb's copy, which holds only in-frame ones; the method was immunoSEQ multiplex PCR. The sample consists of around 250,000 clones, around 90% of them appearing once. The sample was PBMCs or T cells enriched from blood (not recorded which). These receptors were taken from a woman between 50 and 59 years old who had recovered from COVID-19.

This chain joins TRBV7-2 and TRBJ2-1; 7 positions match TRBD2. From germline, CDR1 is SGHTA and CDR2 FQGNSA. The length of the CDR3 is 16 residues. V shed 1 base and J 2 bases; nucleotides not matched to a gene: 5. DNA for the CDR3: TGTGCCAGCAGCTTAGTCGTCGGACTAGCCTACAATGAGCAGTTCTTC. Its translation: CASSLVVGLAYNEQFF. Together with reference TRBV7-2 and TRBJ2-1, the CDR3 gives the full variable domain: GAGVSQSPSNKVTEKGKDVELRCDPISGHTALYWYRQSLGQGLEFLIYFQGNSAPDKSGLPSDRFSAERTGGSVSTLTIQRTQQEDSAVYLCASSLVVGLAYNEQFFGPGTRLTVL.

This clone came up once. This chain uses TRBV7-9 with TRBJ2-7; TRBD2 matches 8 bases. V lost 3 bases to trimming and J lost 6 bases; unmatched junction nucleotides: 10. Germline V gene data show CDR1 as SEHNR and CDR2 as FQNEAQ (reference sequence). CDR3 length equals 15 residues. The DNA of the CDR3 is TGTGCCAGCAGCTTCGTGGTGGCGGGAGGCGGCGAGCAGTACTTC. Protein sequence: CASSFVVAGGGEQYF. Variable domain in full (rest from reference TRBV7-9 and TRBJ2-7): DTGVSQNPRHKITKRGQNVTFRCDPISEHNRLYWYRQTLGQGPEFLTYFQNEAQLEKSRLLSDRFSAERPKGSFSTLEIQRTEQGDSAMYLCASSFVVAGGGEQYFGPGTRLTVT.

This clone was seen more than once but under ten times. The rearrangement links TRBV19 to TRBJ2-7; TRBD1 matches at 9 bases. Per germline, CDR1 LNHDA and CDR2 SQIVND (reference sequence). Trimming removed 1 base from V and 4 bases from J; junction bases left unmatched: 5. The CDR3 covers 15 residues. CDR3 bases: TGTGCCAGTAGTATAGTCGGACAGGGGACGTACGAGCAGTACTTC. The encoded protein is CASSIVGQGTYEQYF.

The count of this clone is one. The chain uses TRBV7-3 and TRBJ2-5; 9 nucleotides match TRBD2. V lost 4 bases to trimming and J lost 4 bases; unmatched junction nucleotides: 7. The CDR3 has 15 amino acids. The V gene's germline CDR1 is SGHTA and CDR2 FQGTGA. The CDR3 DNA reads TGTGCCAGCAGCTCAAGCGGGAGGAGGGGAGAGACCCAGTACTTC. Translated: CASSSSGRRGETQYF. The whole variable domain, filled in from reference TRBV7-3 and TRBJ2-5, reads GAGVSQTPSNKVTEKGKYVELRCDPISGHTALYWYRQSLGQGPEFLIYFQGTGAADDSGLPNDRFFAVRPEGSVSTLKIQRTERGDSAVYLCASSSSGRRGETQYFGPGTRLLVL.

The chain employs TRBV7-9 and TRBJ1-1; 9 nucleotides agree with TRBD1. Germline trimming cut 5 bases from V and 1 base from J; bases unmatched to any gene: 5. CDR3 length: 15 amino acids. From germline, CDR1 is SEHNR and CDR2 FQNEAQ (reference sequence). The DNA for the CDR3 is TGTGCCAGCAGCCGGGACAGGGTAGCGAACACTGAAGCTTTCTTT. Translated, it gives CASSRDRVANTEAFF. Variable domain in full (rest from reference TRBV7-9 and TRBJ1-1): DTGVSQNPRHKITKRGQNVTFRCDPISEHNRLYWYRQTLGQGPEFLTYFQNEAQLEKSRLLSDRFSAERPKGSFSTLEIQRTEQGDSAMYLCASSRDRVANTEAFFGQGTRLTVV.

This chain joins TRBV28 and TRBJ2-7; no firm D call. V lost 3 bases, J lost 3 bases, and 6 bases lay in between. This CDR3 is built from 12 residues. Germline assignment: CDR1 MDHEN and CDR2 SYDVKM. The CDR3 region is CASSLQDYEQYF. The CDR3 nucleotides are TGTGCCAGCAGTTTGCAGGACTACGAGCAGTACTTC.

This clone came up a few times. This sequence joins TRBV5-1 and TRBJ1-2; a possible D gene is TRBD1 (5 bases). Germline assignment: CDR1 SGHRS and CDR2 YFSETQ. The CDR3 runs 16 residues. With 3 bases removed from V and 6 bases from J, the gap between germline ends came to 21 bases. CDR3 loop: CASSSRFQGGSDGYTF. The CDR3 region has the DNA TGCGCCAGCAGCTCCCGATTTCAGGGAGGGTCCGATGGCTACACCTTC.

The sample holds one count of this clone. The chain is built from TRBV19 and TRBJ1-3, with D unresolved. The length of the CDR3 is 12 residues. The germline V gene encodes CDR1 LNHDA and CDR2 SQIVND (reference sequence). V gave up 3 bases and J gave up 9 bases, with 9 bases separating them. The CDR3 loop is CASSISRGTIYF. The CDR3 DNA sequence: TGTGCCAGTAGTATCTCGCGGGGCACCATATATTTT.

The chain couples TRBV9 to TRBJ2-3; 9 bases match TRBD2. The CDR3 sequence is 14 residues long. CDR1 and CDR2 (germline): SGDLS, YYNGEE. V gave up 3 bases and J gave up 8 bases; unmatched junction bases: 7. In nucleotides, the CDR3 is TGTGCCAGCAGCGAGTCTAGCGGGGCGGCTACGCAGTATTTT. This translates into CASSESSGAATQYF.

This rearrangement joins TRBV28 to TRBJ1-3; D remains unclear. V was cut by 3 bases and J by 0 bases, with 9 bases left in between. The CDR3 runs to 15 residues. Germline CDR1 and CDR2: MDHEN and SYDVKM. The CDR3 here is CASSFSSVSGNTIYF. The CDR3 bases are TGTGCCAGCAGTTTCTCGAGTGTCTCTGGAAACACCATATATTTT. Combining the CDR3 with reference TRBV28 and TRBJ1-3 gives the whole variable domain DVKVTQSSRYLVKRTGEKVFLECVQDMDHENMFWYRQDPGLGLRLIYFSYDVKMKEKGDIPEGYSVSREKKERFSLILESASTNQTSMYLCASSFSSVSGNTIYFGEGSWLTVV.

The CDR3 spells CASSLSGRGMAYTEAFF. The DNA of the CDR3 is TGTGCCAGCAGCCTATCGGGTCGGGGTATGGCCTACACTGAAGCTTTCTTT. This chain links TRBV7-9 with TRBJ1-1; D not certain. The CDR3 runs to 17 residues. Trimming pared 5 bases from V and 3 bases from J, leaving 22 bases between. The V gene's germline CDR1 is SEHNR and CDR2 FQNEAQ (reference sequence). Looking up the rest from reference TRBV7-9 and TRBJ1-1 gives the full variable domain: DTGVSQNPRHKITKRGQNVTFRCDPISEHNRLYWYRQTLGQGPEFLTYFQNEAQLEKSRLLSDRFSAERPKGSFSTLEIQRTEQGDSAMYLCASSLSGRGMAYTEAFFGQGTRLTVV.

J is TRBJ1-4 and V is TRBV4-1; D unclear. The CDR3 is made up of 12 amino acids. Germline-derived CDR1 and CDR2 are MGHRA and YSYEKL. V lost 8 bases, J lost 8 bases, and 12 bases lay in between. CDR3 region: CASGRAREKLFF. Written as DNA, the CDR3 is TGCGCCAGCGGGAGGGCAAGAGAAAAACTGTTTTTT.

The chain joins TRBV5-4 to TRBJ2-3, with TRBD2 matching over 11 bases. The J segment lost 3 bases and the V segment lost 1 base, leaving 1 base of the junction unmatched. Germline assignment: CDR1 SGHNT and CDR2 YYREEE (reference sequence). This CDR3 has 15 amino acids. In nucleotides, the CDR3 is TGTGCCAGCAGCTTGACTAGCGGGAGAACAGATACGCAGTATTTT. Protein product: CASSLTSGRTDTQYF. The variable domain in full, completed from reference TRBV5-4 and TRBJ2-3, reads ETGVTQSPTHLIKTRGQQVTLRCSSQSGHNTVSWYQQALGQGPQFIFQYYREEENGRGNFPPRFSGLQFPNYSSELNVNALELDDSALYLCASSLTSGRTDTQYFGPGTRLTVL.

The chain uses TRBV6-2 or TRBV6-3 and TRBJ2-3; TRBD2 aligns across 14 bases. The CDR3 sequence is 16 residues long. The V gene end was trimmed by 6 bases and the J gene end by 4 bases; junction bases not matched to a gene: 6. Germline loops: CDR1 MNHEY, CDR2 SVGEGT. The CDR3 spells CASSLWTSGRPDTQYF. The CDR3 nucleotides read TGTGCCAGCAGCCTCTGGACTAGCGGGAGGCCAGATACGCAGTATTTT.

This chain connects TRBV5-5 to TRBJ1-5; D is unresolved. Germline CDR1 SGHKS, CDR2 YYEKEE (reference sequence). Deletions cut 0 bases from V and 1 base from J, with 5 bases between. The CDR3 loop spans 14 amino acids. The CDR3 sequence is CASSLGQSNQPQHF. DNA of the CDR3: TGTGCCAGCAGCTTGGGGCAAAGCAATCAGCCCCAGCATTTT.